A single sample gave rise to the 3 T cell receptor beta chains below, sequenced in a study of prognosis after radiotherapy for stage I lung cancer. TCR beta CDR3 was amplified from genomic DNA by two-round multiplex PCR. Primers targeting each individual TRBV and TRBJ gene were applied in first-round PCR. From the multiplex PCR reads, TCRdb called clonotypes with MiXCR, one entry per CDR3 protein. The sample lists about 31,000 distinct CDR3 sequences, 42% occurring once. Sequencing was performed on PBMCs, taken before or after stereotactic body radiation therapy (not recorded which). These receptors were obtained from a donor of 50 years or more with non-small cell lung cancer.

The chain uses TRBV11-2 and TRBJ1-2; 9 bases are a match to TRBD1. Germline loops: CDR1 SGHAT, CDR2 FQNNGV. The CDR3 loop spans 17 amino acids. V lost 5 bases and J lost 8; bases outside the gene matches: 18. The CDR3 bases are TGTGCCAGCAGCCACTACCACCAGGGACAGGGAGGTCGGGGCTACACCTTC. Translated: CASSHYHQGQGGRGYTF.

The chain has TRBV5-4 and TRBJ2-5, with no clear D. Looked up from germline, CDR1 is SGHNT and CDR2 is YYREEE (reference sequence). The V gene lost 4 bases and the J gene lost 1 base, with 11 bases spanning the gap. The CDR3 runs to 14 residues. The CDR3 protein is CASSLRTGQETQYF. CDR3 bases: TGTGCCAGCAGCCTAAGGACGGGCCAAGAGACCCAGTACTTC.

The table lists this clonotype with many counts. This chain joins TRBV12-3 or TRBV12-4 and TRBJ1-1; TRBD1 aligns across 10 bases. The trim removed 7 bases at V and 11 bases at J, leaving 10 bases unmatched. CDR3 length: 13 residues. In nucleotides, the CDR3 is TGTGCCAGCAATACGGGACAGGGGTTTGAGGCTTTCTTT. It encodes CASNTGQGFEAFF.